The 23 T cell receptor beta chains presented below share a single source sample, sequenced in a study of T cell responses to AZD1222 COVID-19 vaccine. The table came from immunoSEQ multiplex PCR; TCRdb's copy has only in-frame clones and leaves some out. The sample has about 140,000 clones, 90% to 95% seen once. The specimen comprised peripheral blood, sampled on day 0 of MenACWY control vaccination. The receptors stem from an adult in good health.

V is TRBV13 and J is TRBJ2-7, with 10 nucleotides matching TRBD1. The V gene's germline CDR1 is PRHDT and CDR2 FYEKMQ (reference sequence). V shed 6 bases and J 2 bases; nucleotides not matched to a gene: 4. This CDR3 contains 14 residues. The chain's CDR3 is CASSQGQGAYEQYF. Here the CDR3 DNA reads TGTGCCAGCAGTCAAGGACAGGGGGCCTACGAGCAGTACTTC.

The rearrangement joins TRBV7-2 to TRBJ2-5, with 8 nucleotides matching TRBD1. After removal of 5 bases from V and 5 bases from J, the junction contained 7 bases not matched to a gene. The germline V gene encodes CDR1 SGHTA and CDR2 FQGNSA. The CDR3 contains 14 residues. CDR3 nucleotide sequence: TGTGCCAGCAGCGTCGACAGGGGATGGGAGACCCAGTACTTC. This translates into CASSVDRGWETQYF.

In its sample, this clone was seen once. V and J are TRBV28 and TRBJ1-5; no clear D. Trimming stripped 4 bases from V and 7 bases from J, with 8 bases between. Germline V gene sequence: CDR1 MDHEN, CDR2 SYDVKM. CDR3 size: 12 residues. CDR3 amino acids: CASSSGRQPQHF. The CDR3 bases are TGTGCCAGCAGTTCCGGAAGGCAGCCCCAGCATTTT. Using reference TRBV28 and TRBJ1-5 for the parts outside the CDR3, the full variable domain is DVKVTQSSRYLVKRTGEKVFLECVQDMDHENMFWYRQDPGLGLRLIYFSYDVKMKEKGDIPEGYSVSREKKERFSLILESASTNQTSMYLCASSSGRQPQHFGDGTRLSIL.

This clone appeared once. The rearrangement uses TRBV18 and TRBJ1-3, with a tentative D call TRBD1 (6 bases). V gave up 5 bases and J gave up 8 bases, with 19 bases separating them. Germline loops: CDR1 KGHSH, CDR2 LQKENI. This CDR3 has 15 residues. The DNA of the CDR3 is TGTGCCAGCTCAACCAACACAGGGTACGGAGACACCATATATTTT. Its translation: CASSTNTGYGDTIYF.

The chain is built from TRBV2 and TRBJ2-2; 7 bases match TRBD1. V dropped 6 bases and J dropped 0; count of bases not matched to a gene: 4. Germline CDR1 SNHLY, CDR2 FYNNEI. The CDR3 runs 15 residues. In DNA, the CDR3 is TGTGCCAGCAGCTTGACAGGGTCGAACACCGGGGAGCTGTTTTTT. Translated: CASSLTGSNTGELFF.

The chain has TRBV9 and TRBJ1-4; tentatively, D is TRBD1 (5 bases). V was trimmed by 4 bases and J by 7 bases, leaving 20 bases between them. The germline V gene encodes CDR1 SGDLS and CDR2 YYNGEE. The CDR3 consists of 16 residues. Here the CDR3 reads CASSPVGASRSEKLFF. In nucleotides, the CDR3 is TGTGCCAGCAGCCCAGTCGGGGCCAGTAGGAGTGAAAAACTGTTTTTT.

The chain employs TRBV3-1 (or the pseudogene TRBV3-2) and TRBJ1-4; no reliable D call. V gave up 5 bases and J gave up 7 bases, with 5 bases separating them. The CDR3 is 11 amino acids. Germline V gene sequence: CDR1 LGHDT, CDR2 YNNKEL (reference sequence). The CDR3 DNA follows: TGTGCCAGCAGCAGGGCTGAAAAACTGTTTTTT. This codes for CASSRAEKLFF.

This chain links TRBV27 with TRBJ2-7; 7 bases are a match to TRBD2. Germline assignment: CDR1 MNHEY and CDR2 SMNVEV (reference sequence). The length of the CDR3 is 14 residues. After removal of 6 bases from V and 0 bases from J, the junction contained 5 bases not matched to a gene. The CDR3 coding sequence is TGTGCCAGCAGCTCGGGGGGATCCTCCTACGAGCAGTACTTC. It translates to CASSSGGSSYEQYF.

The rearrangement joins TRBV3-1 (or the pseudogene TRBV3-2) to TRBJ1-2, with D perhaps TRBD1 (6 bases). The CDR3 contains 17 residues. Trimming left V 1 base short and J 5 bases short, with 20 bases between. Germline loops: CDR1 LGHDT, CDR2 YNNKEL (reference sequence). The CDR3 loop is CASSQGINIEGGYGYTF. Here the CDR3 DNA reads TGTGCCAGCAGCCAAGGGATAAACATCGAGGGGGGTTATGGCTACACCTTC.

CDR3 amino acids: CASSYSPVNTEAFF. DNA for the CDR3: TGTGCCAGCAGTTACTCGCCCGTGAACACTGAAGCTTTCTTT. V gene TRBV6-2 or TRBV6-3 combines with J gene TRBJ1-1; D not certain. The V gene lost 0 bases and the J gene lost 0 bases, with 5 bases spanning the gap. The CDR3 is made up of 14 amino acids. Germline CDR1 reads MNHEY; CDR2 reads SVGEGT.

CDR3 amino acids: CATGEGPDTQYF. Here the CDR3 DNA reads TGTGCCACCGGGGAGGGGCCAGATACGCAGTATTTT. The chain carries TRBV19 and TRBJ2-3, with 7 bases that match TRBD2. Germline V CDR1 and CDR2: LNHDA, SQIVND (reference sequence). Trimming took 10 bases from V and 4 from J; bases not matched to a gene: 5. The CDR3 has 12 amino acids.

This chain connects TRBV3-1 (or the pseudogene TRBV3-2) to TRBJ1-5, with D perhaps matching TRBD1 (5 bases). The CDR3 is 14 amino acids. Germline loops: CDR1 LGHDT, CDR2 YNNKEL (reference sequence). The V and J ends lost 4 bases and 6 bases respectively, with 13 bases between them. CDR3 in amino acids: CASSPRQGSQPQHF. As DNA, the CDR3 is TGTGCCAGCAGCCCACGGCAGGGCTCTCAGCCCCAGCATTTT.

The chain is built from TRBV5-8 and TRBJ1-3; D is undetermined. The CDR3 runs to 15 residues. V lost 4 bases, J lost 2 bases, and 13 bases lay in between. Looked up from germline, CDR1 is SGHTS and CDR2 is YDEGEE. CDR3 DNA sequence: TGTGCCAGCAGCCGGACGTCGACCCCTGGAAACACCATATATTTT. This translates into CASSRTSTPGNTIYF. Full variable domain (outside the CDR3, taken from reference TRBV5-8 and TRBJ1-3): EAGVTQSPTHLIKTRGQQATLRCSPISGHTSVYWYQQALGLGLQFLLWYDEGEERNRGNFPPRFSGRQFPNYSSELNVNALELEDSALYLCASSRTSTPGNTIYFGEGSWLTVV.

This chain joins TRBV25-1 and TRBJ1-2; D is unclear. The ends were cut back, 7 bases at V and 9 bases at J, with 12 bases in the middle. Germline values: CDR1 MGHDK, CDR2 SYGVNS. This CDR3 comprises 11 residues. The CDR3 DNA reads TGTGCCAGCACCGCCCTTATTCGCTACACCTTC. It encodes CASTALIRYTF.

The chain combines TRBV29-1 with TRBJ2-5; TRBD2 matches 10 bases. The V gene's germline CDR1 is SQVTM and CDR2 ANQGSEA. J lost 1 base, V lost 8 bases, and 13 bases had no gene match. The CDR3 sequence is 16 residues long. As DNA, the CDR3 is TGCAGCATAACCCCCGTGGCTAGCGGGGGCCAAGAGACCCAGTACTTC. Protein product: CSITPVASGGQETQYF.

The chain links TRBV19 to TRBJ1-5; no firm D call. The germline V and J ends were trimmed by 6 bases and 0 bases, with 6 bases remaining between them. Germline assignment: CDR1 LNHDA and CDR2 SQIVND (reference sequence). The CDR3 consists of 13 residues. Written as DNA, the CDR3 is TGTGCCAGTAGAATCAGTAGCAATCAGCCCCAGCATTTT. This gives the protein CASRISSNQPQHF.

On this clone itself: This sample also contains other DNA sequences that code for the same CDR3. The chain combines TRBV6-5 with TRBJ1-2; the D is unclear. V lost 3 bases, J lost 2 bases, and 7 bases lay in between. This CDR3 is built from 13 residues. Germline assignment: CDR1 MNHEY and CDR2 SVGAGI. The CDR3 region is CASSYTPNYGYTF. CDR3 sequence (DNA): TGTGCCAGCAGTTATACACCAAACTATGGCTACACCTTC.

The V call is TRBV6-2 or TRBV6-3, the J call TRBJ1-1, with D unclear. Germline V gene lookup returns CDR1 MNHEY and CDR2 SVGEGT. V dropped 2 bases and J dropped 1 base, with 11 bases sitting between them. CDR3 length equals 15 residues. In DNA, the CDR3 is TGTGCCAGCAGTTACGGGTCTCAACCGAACACTGAAGCTTTCTTT. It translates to CASSYGSQPNTEAFF.

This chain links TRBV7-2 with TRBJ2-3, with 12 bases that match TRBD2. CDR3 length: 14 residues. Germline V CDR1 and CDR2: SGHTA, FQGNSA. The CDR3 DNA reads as TGTTCAGGGTCTAGCGGGGGGGGCACAGATACGCAGTATTTT. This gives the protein CSGSSGGGTDTQYF.

The chain's CDR3 is CASRSAGQGTGKLFF. CDR3 sequence (DNA): TGTGCCAGCAGATCAGCTGGACAGGGGACGGGAAAACTGTTTTTT. The chain employs TRBV7-9 and TRBJ1-4, with 9 bases fitting TRBD1. This CDR3 spans 15 amino acids. Losses at the gene ends were 6 bases for V and 10 bases for J; bases not matched to a gene: 12. The germline CDR1 and CDR2 sequences are SEHNR and FQNEAQ (reference sequence).

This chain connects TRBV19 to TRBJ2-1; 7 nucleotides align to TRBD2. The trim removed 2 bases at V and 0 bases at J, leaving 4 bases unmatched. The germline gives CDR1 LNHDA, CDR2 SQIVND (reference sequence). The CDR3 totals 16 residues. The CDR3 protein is CASSILGGSSYNEQFF. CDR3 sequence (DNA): TGTGCCAGTAGTATATTGGGGGGGAGCTCCTACAATGAGCAGTTCTTC.

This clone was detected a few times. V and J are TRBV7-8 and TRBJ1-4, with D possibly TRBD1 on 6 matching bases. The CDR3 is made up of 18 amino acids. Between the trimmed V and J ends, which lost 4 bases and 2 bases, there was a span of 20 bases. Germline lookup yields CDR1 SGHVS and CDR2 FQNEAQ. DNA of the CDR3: TGTGCCAGCAGCTATCAGGGGAGTGGGGGGACGACTAATGAAAAACTGTTTTTT. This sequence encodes CASSYQGSGGTTNEKLFF.

Written as DNA, the CDR3 is TGTGCCAGCAGCTGGGGCGGGAGAAGTGGGTCTTTCTTT. Translation: CASSWGGRSGSFF. This chain uses TRBV7-2 with TRBJ1-1; a weak D match, TRBD1 (5 bases). CDR3 size: 13 residues. From germline, CDR1 is SGHTA and CDR2 FQGNSA. V was cut by 4 bases and J by 12 bases, with 18 bases left in between.